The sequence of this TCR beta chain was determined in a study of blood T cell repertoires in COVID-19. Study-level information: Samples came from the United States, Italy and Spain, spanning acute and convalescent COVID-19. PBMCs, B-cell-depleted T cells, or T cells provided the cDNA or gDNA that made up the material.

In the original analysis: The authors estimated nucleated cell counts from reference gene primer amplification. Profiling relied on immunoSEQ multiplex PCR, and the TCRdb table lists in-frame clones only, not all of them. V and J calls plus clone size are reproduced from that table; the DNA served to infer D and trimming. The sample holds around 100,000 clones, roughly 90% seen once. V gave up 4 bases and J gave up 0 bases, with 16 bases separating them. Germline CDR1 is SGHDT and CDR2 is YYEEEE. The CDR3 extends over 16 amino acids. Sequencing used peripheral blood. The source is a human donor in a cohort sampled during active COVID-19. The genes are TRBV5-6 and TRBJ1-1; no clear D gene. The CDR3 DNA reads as TGTGCCAGCAGCCCTTGGGGAGGCACCTTGAACACTGAAGCTTTCTTT. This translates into CASSPWGGTLNTEAFF. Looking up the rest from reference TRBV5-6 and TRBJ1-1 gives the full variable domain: DAGVTQSPTHLIKTRGQQVTLRCSPKSGHDTVSWYQQALGQGPQFIFQYYEEEERQRGNFPDRFSGHQFPNYSSELNVNALLLGDSALYLCASSPWGGTLNTEAFFGQGTRLTVV.